This T cell receptor (beta chain) was identified in a study of vaccination effects on CD4 cells after COVID-19. Whole-study results and caveats: Both infection-induced and vaccine-induced clones contracted markedly at late post-vaccination timepoints.

The CDR3 length is 14 residues. CDR1 is MNHEY, CDR2 SMNVEV, per germline (reference sequence). Trimming pared 4 bases from V and 4 bases from J, leaving 8 bases between. With regard to this clone: What it binds is not known.

Profiling relied on immunoSEQ multiplex PCR, and the TCRdb table lists in-frame clones only, not all of them. The table includes about 54,000 clones, about two thirds detected once. ViraFEST assay sequencing came after antigen-specific CD4+ T cells were expanded with viral peptide pools. When ten to eleven days of culture had elapsed, CD4+ T cells were isolated. The vaccine recipients had no prior SARS-CoV-2 infection, with negative nucleocapsid antibodies. After around 2.2 million PBMC were placed in each well, they were cultured with roughly 11 IU/ml IL-2 and around 10 ug/ml peptides. This clonotype originated in a human donor who received a COVID-19 vaccine. This sequence joins TRBV27 and TRBJ2-6; no reliable D call. The specimen was CD4+ T cells from PBMCs cultured with SARS-CoV-2 spike peptides, collected before COVID-19 vaccination. As DNA, the CDR3 is TGTGCCAGCAGTTCACCCCGCGGGGCCAACGTCCTGACTTTC. Its translation is CASSSPRGANVLTF.